The next 8 T cell receptor beta chains were all read from a single sample in a study of control samples from healthy donors and cancer patients. The protocol was immunoSEQ multiplex PCR, while the TCRdb copy is restricted to in-frame clones and leaves out a portion. This table holds roughly 81,000 clones, 84% found once. Sequencing was done on a sample of PBMCs. These receptors were collected from a man aged 55-75 years with head and neck cancer.

V and J are TRBV9 and TRBJ1-6; 9 bases agree with TRBD1. The length of the CDR3 is 15 residues. CDR1 SGDLS and CDR2 YYNGEE come from the germline V gene. V was clipped by 3 bases and J by 4 bases; unmatched bases: 2. This CDR3 reads CASSAGTGYNSPLHF. The CDR3 DNA follows: TGTGCCAGCAGCGCTGGGACAGGGTATAATTCACCCCTCCACTTT.

This clone was found once. The DNA of the CDR3 is TGTGCCAGCAGCTTATGGGAGGGGAACACTGAAGCTTTCTTT. Translating gives CASSLWEGNTEAFF. The gene calls are TRBV7-9 and TRBJ1-1; D is unclear. CDR1 and CDR2 from the germline V gene are SEHNR and FQNEAQ (reference sequence). CDR3 length: 14 residues. V lost 2 bases to trimming and J lost 1 base, with 8 bases between them.

V is TRBV7-9 and J is TRBJ1-2; the D gene is possibly TRBD1 (5 bases). This CDR3 has 14 amino acids. V lost 3 bases and J lost 1, with 9 bases in between. Germline loops: CDR1 SEHNR, CDR2 FQNEAQ (reference sequence). The CDR3 protein is CASSFVQVNYGYTF. The CDR3 coding sequence is TGTGCCAGCAGCTTCGTACAGGTTAACTATGGCTACACCTTC. The full variable domain, its missing parts supplied by reference TRBV7-9 and TRBJ1-2, is DTGVSQNPRHKITKRGQNVTFRCDPISEHNRLYWYRQTLGQGPEFLTYFQNEAQLEKSRLLSDRFSAERPKGSFSTLEIQRTEQGDSAMYLCASSFVQVNYGYTFGSGTRLTVV.

J is TRBJ1-1 and V is TRBV28; 9 bases fit TRBD1. After removal of 4 bases from V and 5 bases from J, the junction contained 5 bases not matched to a gene. From germline, CDR1 is MDHEN and CDR2 SYDVKM. The CDR3 has 14 amino acids. The CDR3 nucleotides are TGTGCCAGCAGTTGGGGGACAGGGAGAACTGAAGCTTTCTTT. This encodes CASSWGTGRTEAFF.

This chain links TRBV14 with TRBJ2-3, with D possibly matching TRBD2 (6 bases). The CDR3 has 18 residues. Looked up from germline, CDR1 is SGHDN and CDR2 is FVKESK. Trimming left V 0 bases short and J 1 base short, with 17 bases between. The CDR3 coding sequence is TGTGCCAGCAGCCAAGATAAGTTCCCGTCGGGAGGCACAGATACGCAGTATTTT. As protein: CASSQDKFPSGGTDTQYF.

The CDR3 DNA follows: TGTGCCAGCACCCCGGGTCGGGGGCACTATAATTCACCCCTCCACTTT. Its translation is CASTPGRGHYNSPLHF. The J gene is TRBJ1-6, the V gene TRBV5-6, with D possibly matching TRBD1 (6 bases). The CDR3 covers 16 residues. V was shortened by 6 bases and J by 3 bases, with 16 bases between the two germline ends. CDR1 and CDR2 from the germline V gene are SGHDT and YYEEEE.

This clone was observed a single time. The gene calls are TRBV5-1 and TRBJ2-2, with TRBD1 matching 11 bases. The V segment lost 2 bases and the J segment 8 bases; nucleotides outside the gene matches: 8. The CDR3 sequence is 16 residues long. Germline loops: CDR1 SGHRS, CDR2 YFSETQ. The CDR3 here is CASSFGQGALLGELFF. CDR3 nucleotides: TGCGCCAGCAGCTTCGGACAGGGGGCGCTTTTAGGGGAGCTGTTTTTT.

The chain joins TRBV3-1 (or the pseudogene TRBV3-2) to TRBJ1-2, with TRBD1 matching over 7 bases. The CDR3 totals 14 residues. The germline CDR1 and CDR2 sequences are LGHDT and YNNKEL (reference sequence). J gave up 7 bases and V 4 bases, and 9 bases lay outside the gene matches. CDR3 sequence reads: CASSPTGARSGYTF. The CDR3, as DNA: TGTGCCAGCAGCCCAACAGGGGCTAGAAGTGGCTACACCTTC.